This TCR beta chain was sequenced for a study of beta chain features in type 1 diabetes. Study findings and constraints: Within patients, naive, central memory and Treg TCRB repertoires seemed more similar than within healthy donors. The VDJ junctions of type 1 diabetes patients carried fewer insertions and more deletions.

The CDR3 runs to 17 residues. The germline CDR1 and CDR2 sequences are SGHRS and YFSETQ. V shed 4 bases, J shed 4 bases, and the junction held 14 bases outside the gene matches. In the case of this clone: Its antigen remains unidentified.

Since all of the isolated RNA was reverse transcribed, expressed TCRB transcripts were what got sequenced. Produced via immunoSEQ multiplex PCR; TCRdb's table is partial and in-frame only. The sample contains about 250,000 clones, roughly an eighth of which appear only once. Sequencing input: naive CD4+ T cells from blood. The chain couples TRBV5-1 to TRBJ2-1; 7 positions match TRBD2. The TCR sequence derives from a woman between 35 and 50 years old in good health. CDR3 sequence reads: CASSPSLAVDLYNEQFF. CDR3 DNA sequence: TGCGCCAGCAGCCCCAGCCTAGCGGTCGACCTTTACAATGAGCAGTTCTTC.